The sequence of this T cell receptor (beta chain) was determined in a study of graft-versus-host responses after intestinal transplantation. The repertoire was sequenced with immunoSEQ multiplex PCR; TCRdb's copy has only in-frame clones and lacks some. The sample has 85,000 to 100,000 clones, about 82% seen once; the top ten hold approximately 1.4%. The CDR3 loop spans 14 amino acids. Losses at the gene ends were 7 bases for V and 6 bases for J; bases not matched to a gene: 6. Germline V gene sequence: CDR1 MNHNS, CDR2 SASEGT. Sequencing used PBMCs, obtained 255 days after intestinal transplant. This TCR derives from a human patient who received an intestinal transplant, so some T cells may come from the graft donor. The chain joins TRBV6-1 to TRBJ2-7; TRBD2 agrees at 13 bases. The CDR3 nucleotides are TGTGCCAGCATGCCGGGACTAGCGGGGACCGAGCAGTACTTC. This codes for CASMPGLAGTEQYF.